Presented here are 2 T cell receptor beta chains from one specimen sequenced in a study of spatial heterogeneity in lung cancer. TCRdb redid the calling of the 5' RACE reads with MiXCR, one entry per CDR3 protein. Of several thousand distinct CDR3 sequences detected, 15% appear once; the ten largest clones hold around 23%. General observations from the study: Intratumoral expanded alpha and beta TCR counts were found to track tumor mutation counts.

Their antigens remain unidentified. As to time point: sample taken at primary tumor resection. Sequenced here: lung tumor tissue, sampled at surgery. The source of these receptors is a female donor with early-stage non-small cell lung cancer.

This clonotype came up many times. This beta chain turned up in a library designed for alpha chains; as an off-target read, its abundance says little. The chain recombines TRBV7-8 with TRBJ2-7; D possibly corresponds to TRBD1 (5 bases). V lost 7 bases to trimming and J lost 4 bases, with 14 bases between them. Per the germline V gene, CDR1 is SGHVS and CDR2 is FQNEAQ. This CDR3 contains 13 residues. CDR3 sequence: CASTSLGRYEQYF. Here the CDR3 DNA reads TGTGCCAGCACTTCGTTGGGGCGGTACGAGCAGTACTTC.

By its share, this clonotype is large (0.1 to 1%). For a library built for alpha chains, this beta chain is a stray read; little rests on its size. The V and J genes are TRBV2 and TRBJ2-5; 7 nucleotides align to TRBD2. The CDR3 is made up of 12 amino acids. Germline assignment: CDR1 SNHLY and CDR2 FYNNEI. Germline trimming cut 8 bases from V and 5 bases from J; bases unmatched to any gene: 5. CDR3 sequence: CASASGRETQYF. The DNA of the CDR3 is TGTGCCAGCGCTAGCGGAAGGGAGACCCAGTACTTC.